Each of the 11 T cell receptor beta chains below was sequenced from the same sample in a study of early T cells in non-severe SARS-CoV-2 infection. TCRdb processed the 5' RACE reads anew with MiXCR; each CDR3 protein has one entry. The profile covers 55,000 to 85,000 distinct CDR3 sequences, with approximately 11% appearing a single time and roughly a sixth taken by the ten largest. Sequencing used whole blood, obtained at baseline. The receptors shown here come from an adult who was a healthcare worker with PCR-confirmed SARS-CoV-2 infection or an uninfected control (not recorded which).

The genes are TRBV7-2 and TRBJ1-1; 11 bases line up with TRBD1. CDR1 is SGHTA and CDR2 is FQGNSA in the germline V gene. V trimming: 5 bases; J trimming: 6 bases; junction bases outside the gene matches: 5. The CDR3 has 14 amino acids. As DNA, the CDR3 is TGTGCCAGCAGCCCAGGGACAGGGGGGGCTGAAGCTTTCTTT. Translating gives CASSPGTGGAEAFF.

The genes are TRBV4-1 and TRBJ1-2; 7 nucleotides line up with TRBD1. V shed 5 bases and J 0 bases; nucleotides not matched to a gene: 9. This CDR3 is 16 amino acids long. CDR1 and CDR2 (germline): MGHRA, YSYEKL. The CDR3: CASSSPGTEANYGYTF. DNA of the CDR3: TGCGCCAGCAGCTCACCCGGGACAGAAGCTAACTATGGCTACACCTTC.

This clonotype was seen at least ten times. The chain has TRBV12-3 or TRBV12-4 and TRBJ2-2; TRBD2 aligns across 8 bases. The V segment lost 6 bases and the J segment 5 bases; nucleotides outside the gene matches: 5. This CDR3 has 14 amino acids. CDR3 sequence reads: CASRELAATGELFF. CDR3 DNA: TGTGCCAGCAGAGAACTAGCGGCTACCGGGGAGCTGTTTTTT.

J is TRBJ2-7 and V is TRBV6-2 or TRBV6-3; 10 bases agree with TRBD2. With V trimmed by 0 bases and J by 4 bases, 12 bases remained unmatched. This CDR3 is 18 amino acids long. Germline CDR1 MNHEY, CDR2 SVGEGT. The CDR3 sequence is CASSYSRESGRAGYEQYF. CDR3 DNA sequence: TGTGCCAGCAGTTACTCTCGTGAAAGCGGGAGGGCCGGGTACGAGCAGTACTTC.

The chain combines TRBV27 with TRBJ2-7, with a weak D call TRBD1 (6 bases). CDR3 length: 14 residues. Trimming pared 5 bases from V and 3 bases from J, leaving 14 bases between. Germline CDR1 reads MNHEY; CDR2 reads SMNVEV (reference sequence). The CDR3 loop reads CASSPDRFSYEQYF. The CDR3 DNA is TGTGCCAGCAGTCCCGACAGGTTTAGCTACGAGCAGTACTTC.

This clonotype showed up many times. V usage is TRBV20-1 and J usage is TRBJ2-3; D gene ambiguous. CDR1 is DFQATT and CDR2 is SNEGSKA in the germline V gene (reference sequence). This CDR3 region has 16 residues. With 3 bases removed from V and 2 bases from J, the gap between germline ends came to 18 bases. The CDR3 DNA reads as TGCAGTGCTAGCGGGTCTAACAGAGAGTCCACAGATACGCAGTATTTT. Translation: CSASGSNRESTDTQYF.

In this sample, this clonotype turned up a few times. This rearrangement joins TRBV9 to TRBJ2-7; D may correspond to TRBD1 or TRBD2 (6 bases each). The CDR3 has 15 amino acids. Germline assignment: CDR1 SGDLS and CDR2 YYNGEE. The V and J ends lost 4 bases and 3 bases respectively, with 17 bases between them. CDR3 sequence: CASSPWGAGFYEQYF. In nucleotides, the CDR3 is TGTGCCAGCAGCCCCTGGGGGGCAGGGTTCTACGAGCAGTACTTC. Based on the CDR3 plus reference TRBV9 and TRBJ2-7, the full variable domain is DSGVTQTPKHLITATGQRVTLRCSPRSGDLSVYWYQQSLDQGLQFLIQYYNGEERAKGNILERFSAQQFPDLHSELNLSSLELGDSALYFCASSPWGAGFYEQYFGPGTRLTVT.

This clonotype was found many times. This sequence joins TRBV12-3 or TRBV12-4 and TRBJ1-4; possible D gene TRBD1, 5 bases. Trimming took off 4 bases at V and 4 bases at J, with 13 bases between the two ends. The CDR3 loop spans 15 amino acids. This chain's CDR3 is CASSSFPGINEKLFF. CDR3 sequence (DNA): TGTGCCAGCAGTTCTTTCCCAGGGATTAATGAAAAACTGTTTTTT.

The chain carries TRBV6-1 and TRBJ2-1; TRBD2 agrees at 9 bases. The CDR3 has 16 amino acids. Germline CDR1 is MNHNS and CDR2 is SASEGT. V was clipped by 2 bases and J by 2 bases; unmatched bases: 4. CDR3 nucleotides: TGTGCCAGCAGTGAATCCGTAGCGGGAGCCTACAATGAGCAGTTCTTC. Protein sequence: CASSESVAGAYNEQFF.

There are many counts of this clonotype. This chain joins TRBV20-1 and TRBJ2-7; 9 bases line up with TRBD2. Germline CDR1 and CDR2: DFQATT and SNEGSKA (reference sequence). With V trimmed by 3 bases and J by 5 bases, 11 bases remained unmatched. The CDR3 loop spans 15 amino acids. CDR3 amino acids: CSASSGASGINEQYF. DNA for the CDR3: TGCAGTGCTAGTAGCGGGGCTAGCGGGATCAACGAGCAGTACTTC.

This clonotype has at least ten counts. The chain joins TRBV6-5 to TRBJ1-1; D gene unclear. The germline V gene encodes CDR1 MNHEY and CDR2 SVGAGI. The V and J ends lost 5 bases and 1 base respectively, with 11 bases between them. This CDR3 contains 14 residues. The CDR3 is CASSRTNTNTEAFF. For the CDR3, the DNA is TGTGCCAGCAGTAGGACCAATACGAACACTGAAGCTTTCTTT.